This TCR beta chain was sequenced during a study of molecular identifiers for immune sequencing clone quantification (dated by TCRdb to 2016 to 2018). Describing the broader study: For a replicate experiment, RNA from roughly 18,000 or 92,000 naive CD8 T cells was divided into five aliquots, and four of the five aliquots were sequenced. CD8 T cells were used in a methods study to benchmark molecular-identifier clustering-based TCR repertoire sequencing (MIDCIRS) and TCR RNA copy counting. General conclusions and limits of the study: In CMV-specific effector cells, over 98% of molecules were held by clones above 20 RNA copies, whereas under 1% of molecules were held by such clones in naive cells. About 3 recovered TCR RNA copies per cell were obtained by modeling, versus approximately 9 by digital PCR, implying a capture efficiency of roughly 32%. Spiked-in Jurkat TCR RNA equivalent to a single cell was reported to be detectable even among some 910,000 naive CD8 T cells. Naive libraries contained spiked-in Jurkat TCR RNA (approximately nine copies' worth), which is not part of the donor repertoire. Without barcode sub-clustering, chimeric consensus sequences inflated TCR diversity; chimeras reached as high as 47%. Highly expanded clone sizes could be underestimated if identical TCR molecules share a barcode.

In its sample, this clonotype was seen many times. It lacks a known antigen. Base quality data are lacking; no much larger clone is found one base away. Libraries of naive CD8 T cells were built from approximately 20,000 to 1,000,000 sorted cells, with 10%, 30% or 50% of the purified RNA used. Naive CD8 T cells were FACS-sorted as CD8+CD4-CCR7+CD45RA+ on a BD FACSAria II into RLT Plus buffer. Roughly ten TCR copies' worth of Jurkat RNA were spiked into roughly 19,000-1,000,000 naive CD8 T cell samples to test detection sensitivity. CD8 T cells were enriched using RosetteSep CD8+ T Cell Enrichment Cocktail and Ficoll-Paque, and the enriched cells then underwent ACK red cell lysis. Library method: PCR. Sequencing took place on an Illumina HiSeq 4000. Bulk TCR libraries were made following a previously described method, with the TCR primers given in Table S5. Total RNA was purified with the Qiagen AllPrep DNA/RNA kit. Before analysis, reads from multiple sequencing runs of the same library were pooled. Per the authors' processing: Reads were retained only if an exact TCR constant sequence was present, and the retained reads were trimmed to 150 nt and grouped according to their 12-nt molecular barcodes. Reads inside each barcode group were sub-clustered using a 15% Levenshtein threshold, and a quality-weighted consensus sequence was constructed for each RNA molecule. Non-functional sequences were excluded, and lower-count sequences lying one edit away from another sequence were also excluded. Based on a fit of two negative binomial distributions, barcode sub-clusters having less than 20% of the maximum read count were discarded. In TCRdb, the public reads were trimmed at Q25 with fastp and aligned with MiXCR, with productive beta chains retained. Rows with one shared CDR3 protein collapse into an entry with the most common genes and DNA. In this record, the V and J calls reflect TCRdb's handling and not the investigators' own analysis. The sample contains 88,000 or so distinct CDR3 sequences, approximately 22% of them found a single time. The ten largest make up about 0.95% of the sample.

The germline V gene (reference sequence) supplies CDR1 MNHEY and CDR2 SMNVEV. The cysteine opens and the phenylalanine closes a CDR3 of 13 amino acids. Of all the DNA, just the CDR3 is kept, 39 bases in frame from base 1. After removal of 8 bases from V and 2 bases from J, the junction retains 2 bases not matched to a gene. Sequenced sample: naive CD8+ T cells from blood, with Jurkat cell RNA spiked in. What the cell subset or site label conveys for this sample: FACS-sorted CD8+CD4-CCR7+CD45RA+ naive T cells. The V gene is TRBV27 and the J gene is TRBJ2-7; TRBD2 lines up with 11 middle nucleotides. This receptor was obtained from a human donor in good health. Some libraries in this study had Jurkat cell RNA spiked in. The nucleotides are TGTGCCAGCGGTAGCGGGAGGGCCTACGAGCAGTACTTC. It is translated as CASGSGRAYEQYF.